The TCR beta chain described here comes from a study of T-cell reconstitution after alpha-beta-depleted transplantation in children. Germline CDR1 SNHLY, CDR2 FYNNEI. Trimming left V 4 bases short and J 10 bases short, with 11 bases between. The CDR3 runs 12 residues. Construction of the TCRbeta library involved unique molecular identifiers. Via MiXCR, TCRdb re-called the PCR reads, giving one row per CDR3 protein. This table holds just over 350,000 distinct CDR3 sequences, less than 15% found once. The receptor was isolated from a human donor who donated a stem cell graft to a child with Fanconi anemia. This chain joins TRBV2 and TRBJ1-5; D uncertain. The sequencing here drew on PBMCs, taken from the stem cell graft. In DNA, the CDR3 is TGTGCCAGCAGTGCCGTCCCTGGTCCCCAGCATTTT. Its protein product is CASSAVPGPQHF. Full variable domain (outside the CDR3, taken from reference TRBV2 and TRBJ1-5): EPEVTQTPSHQVTQMGQEVILRCVPISNHLYFYWYRQILGQKVEFLVSFYNNEISEKSEIFDDQFSVERPDGSNFTLKIRSTKLEDSAMYFCASSAVPGPQHFGDGTRLSIL.